This T cell receptor (beta chain) is from a study of cytomegalovirus exposure and HLA in healthy donors (dated by TCRdb to the late 2010s). The study in broad terms: According to a later analysis, the 100 to 150 validation repertoires were produced on the same platform as the approximately 600 repertoires of the first cohort. The study aimed to test whether signatures of past pathogen exposure could be identified by cataloging public T cell receptors. A separate validation cohort of approximately 130 different subjects was used in addition to the approximately 700-subject first cohort. High-throughput TCR immunosequencing, statistical association of individual TCRs with disease status, and machine learning were combined to predict cytomegalovirus infection status. Broader findings and caveats from the paper: Most TCR sequences were seen in very few donors, while some public TCRs were found in many individuals. Three of the identified cytomegalovirus-associated TCR beta chains were confirmed in vitro to be specific for cytomegalovirus antigens. A later analysis had no HLA typing for the validation cohort, so co-occurrence there was scored across all 130 or so repertoires. A later analysis found that TCRs clustered in the first cohort also tended to co-occur in the 120 or so validation repertoires, with roughly 95% of cluster scores above 0. It was suggested by the authors that the approach could potentially be generalized to other disease states and immunological phenotypes. A total of 150 to 200 TCR beta chains were listed by the study as associated with cytomegalovirus. The classifier was reported to diagnose cytomegalovirus status with high specificity and sensitivity in both the original and validation cohorts.

This clone was recorded a few times. No antigen is known for it. Base quality data are lacking; no much larger clone is found one base away. At the DNA level, this CDR3 is encoded by other sequences in the same sample as well. V is cut by 1 base and J by 1 base, and the space between the germline ends is 6 bases. Including cysteine and phenylalanine, the CDR3 has 14 amino acids. Only the CDR3 portion is preserved as DNA: 42 bases, with reading frame beginning at the first base. CDR1 SGHDT and CDR2 YYEEEE were looked up in the germline V gene. The donors were included in the validation cohort of 120 subjects, a group kept apart from the roughly 690-subject first cohort. Library preparation employed the immunoSEQ multiplex PCR assay. The study's own analysis went as follows. To diagnose cytomegalovirus status from the catalog of TCR beta chain sequences, a statistical classification framework was built. TCRdb retrieved this table from immuneACCESS and kept in-frame rearrangements only. Not all clones are present; in checked studies, unresolved V genes account for under half, and no reason is known for the remainder. The V and J calls and clone size come from that table; D and trimming were worked out from the DNA. The sample table shows 200,000 to 250,000 clones, and over 70% are seen once. More than 13% of the sample rests with the top ten.

The sequence was obtained from a woman in her 30s in good health and CMV-seropositive. The sequenced material came from PBMCs. Rearrangement joined TRBV5-6 to TRBJ2-1; confidence is insufficient to name the D gene. This receptor carries the CDR3 CASSLRASYNEQFF. The bases are TGTGCCAGCAGCTTGCGGGCTTCCTACAATGAGCAGTTCTTC.